These 30 T cell receptor beta chains came from one sample sequenced in a study of metastatic and nonmetastatic thyroid tumors. Among the patients, none had received any treatment before thyroid surgery. TCRdb re-called clones from the PCR reads using MiXCR. The table shows some 23,000 clones, with 10% to 15% occurring only once. The sample comprised blood. The origin of the receptors is a female donor with papillary thyroid cancer or a benign thyroid nodule (not recorded which). Some clones in this sample may be carry-over from other donors' samples.

This clone was seen many times. This chain connects TRBV20-1 to TRBJ1-5; D is undetermined. Between the trimmed V and J ends, which lost 0 bases and 4 bases, there was a span of 16 bases. From germline, CDR1 is DFQATT and CDR2 SNEGSKA (reference sequence). The CDR3 totals 16 residues. In DNA, the CDR3 is TGCAGTGCTAGAGATGCCGGAGGAACCAGGAATCAGCCCCAGCATTTT. It codes for CSARDAGGTRNQPQHF.

As concerns this clone: The CDR3 does not end in the conserved phenylalanine or tryptophan, so this is likely a read error. The chain couples TRBV12-3 or TRBV12-4 to TRBJ1-6; D is ambiguous. The CDR3 spans 13 residues. Trimming pared 6 bases from V and 14 bases from J, leaving 17 bases between. The CDR3 coding sequence is TGTGCCAGCAGCCTTGACCCCGTGTTGACCCTCCACTCT. This codes for CASSLDPVLTLHS.

J is TRBJ2-1 and V is TRBV10-3; TRBD2 is a possible D gene (5 bases). Germline V gene sequence: CDR1 ENHRY, CDR2 SYGVKD. V was shortened by 6 bases and J by 4 bases, with 10 bases between the two germline ends. CDR3 length equals 13 residues. The CDR3 nucleotides are TGTGCCATCAGGGGAGCAGTTTACAATGAGCAGTTCTTC. Translating gives CAIRGAVYNEQFF.

With respect to this clone: At one of its ends the junction is not consistent with the germline gene, which may arise from a read error. The rearrangement joins TRBV7-2 to TRBJ2-7; no reliable D call. In germline, CDR1 is SGHTA, CDR2 FQGNSA. The CDR3 has 15 residues. This CDR3 is CASSWAGVPSYEHYF. DNA for the CDR3: TGTGCCAGCAGCTGGGCCGGAGTCCCTTCCTACGAGCATTACTTC.

This clone was seen a handful of times. The rearrangement links TRBV7-2 to TRBJ1-1, with D unclear. The length of the CDR3 is 12 residues. Trimming removed 5 bases from V and 7 bases from J, with 11 bases in between. Germline V lookup: CDR1 SGHTA, CDR2 FQGNSA. DNA for the CDR3: TGTGCCAGCAGCCCCTTATTGGGTGAAGCTTTCTTT. It encodes CASSPLLGEAFF.

The chain carries TRBV20-1 and TRBJ2-3, with a tentative D call TRBD2 (6 bases). Trimming left V 5 bases short and J 2 bases short, with 17 bases between. This CDR3 has 15 amino acids. The germline V gene encodes CDR1 DFQATT and CDR2 SNEGSKA (reference sequence). The CDR3 DNA is TGCAGTGCTGATCCCGGGACTGCAAACACAGATACGCAGTATTTT. Amino acid sequence: CSADPGTANTDTQYF.

This clone appeared many times. The chain carries TRBV4-1 and TRBJ2-3, with D maybe TRBD2 (6 bases). Germline V gene sequence: CDR1 MGHRA, CDR2 YSYEKL. Trimming removed 4 bases from V and 8 bases from J, with 22 bases in between. The CDR3 consists of 16 residues. The CDR3 protein is CASSRGLWGVWGTQYF. Written as DNA, the CDR3 is TGCGCCAGCAGCCGGGGTCTATGGGGGGTATGGGGTACGCAGTATTTT.

This clone was seen many times. Distinct nucleotide sequences in the sample also encode this CDR3. The chain carries TRBV12-3 or TRBV12-4 and TRBJ1-3, with D unclear. The ends were cut back, 6 bases at V and 0 bases at J, with 9 bases in the middle. This CDR3 has 14 amino acids. In nucleotides, the CDR3 is TGTGCCAGCAGCGCACAGAGCTCTGGAAACACCATATATTTT. The encoded protein is CASSAQSSGNTIYF.

A remark on this clone: Since the CDR3 does not end with the conserved phenylalanine or tryptophan, this likely comes from a read error. No DNA is shown, since the ends of the CDR3 on it are uncertain; the CDR3 is the one TCRdb lists. The chain uses TRBV2 and TRBJ1-1; the table calls TRBD1, which could not be checked here. Germline assignment: CDR1 SNHLY and CDR2 FYNNEI. Including both end residues, the CDR3 is 13 amino acids long. This CDR3 is CASSGTGWTEALV.

On this clone itself: An end of the junction differs from the germline gene, which may be a read error. The chain joins TRBV7-2 to TRBJ1-2; no clear D. The CDR3 consists of 12 residues. Germline CDR1 SGHTA, CDR2 FQGNSA. The CDR3 reads CASRLAVYAYTF. The DNA for the CDR3 is TGTGCCAGCAGATTAGCAGTCTATGCCTACACCTTC.

This clone was detected many times. This chain uses TRBV12-5 with TRBJ2-2, with D uncertain. V was cut by 0 bases and J by 2 bases, with 4 bases left in between. Germline V gene data show CDR1 as LGHNT and CDR2 as FRNRAP. The CDR3 is 14 amino acids. The CDR3 here is CASGLVPNTGELFF. The CDR3 DNA reads as TGTGCTAGTGGTTTGGTACCTAACACCGGGGAGCTGTTTTTT.

This clone appeared many times. This chain links TRBV19 with TRBJ2-2, with 9 bases matching TRBD2. The CDR3 totals 15 residues. CDR1 LNHDA and CDR2 SQIVND come from the germline V gene (reference sequence). J gave up 3 bases and V 8 bases, and 7 bases lay outside the gene matches. The CDR3 DNA reads TGTGCCAGTCGGGTAGCGGGAGTGTACACCGGGGAGCTGTTTTTT. Protein: CASRVAGVYTGELFF. Variable domain in full (rest from reference TRBV19 and TRBJ2-2): DGGITQSPKYLFRKEGQNVTLSCEQNLNHDAMYWYRQDPGQGLRLIYYSQIVNDFQKGDIAEGYSVSREKKESFPLTVTSAQKNPTAFYLCASRVAGVYTGELFFGEGSRLTVL.

This clone was counted ten times or more. The rearrangement joins TRBV30 to TRBJ1-5, with D tentatively TRBD1 (5 bases). This CDR3 is 15 amino acids long. CDR1 and CDR2 (germline): GTSNPN, SVGIG (reference sequence). Between the trimmed V and J ends, which lost 1 base and 7 bases, there was a span of 17 bases. The CDR3 region has the DNA TGTGCCTGGAGTGAAGAGGGAGGGGAGGGACAGCCCCAGCATTTT. As protein: CAWSEEGGEGQPQHF.

This clone was detected many times. The chain uses TRBV19 and TRBJ2-1, with 13 positions matching TRBD2. CDR1 and CDR2 from the germline V gene are LNHDA and SQIVND (reference sequence). J was trimmed by 0 bases and V by 9 bases; bases with no gene match: 5. The CDR3 totals 16 residues. The CDR3 here is CASKGTSGISYNEQFF. CDR3 nucleotide sequence: TGTGCCAGCAAAGGGACTAGCGGGATCTCCTACAATGAGCAGTTCTTC.

This clone was seen many times. The chain recombines TRBV9 with TRBJ2-5; tentatively, D is TRBD1 (6 bases). Looked up from germline, CDR1 is SGDLS and CDR2 is YYNGEE. V lost 3 bases, J lost 1 base, and 16 bases lay in between. The CDR3 loop spans 16 amino acids. The DNA for the CDR3 is TGTGCCAGCAGCGCCGAGGGACACCCACCCCAAGAGACCCAGTACTTC. As protein: CASSAEGHPPQETQYF.

This clone was seen repeatedly, ten times or more. This chain joins TRBV12-3 or TRBV12-4 and TRBJ2-5, with TRBD1 identical over 7 bases. This CDR3 spans 13 amino acids. V lost 5 bases and J lost 2; bases outside the gene matches: 2. CDR3 region: CASSQTGQETQYF. For the CDR3, the DNA is TGTGCCAGCAGTCAGACAGGGCAAGAGACCCAGTACTTC.

The table lists this clone with many counts. The chain is built from TRBV3-1 and TRBJ2-1; D gene ambiguous. The CDR3 contains 14 residues. Germline CDR1 and CDR2: LGHDT and YNNKEL (reference sequence). V lost 4 bases and J lost 9, with 16 bases in between. The CDR3 here is CASSPDLASIEQFF. The CDR3, as DNA: TGTGCCAGCAGCCCCGATCTCGCGTCGATTGAGCAGTTCTTC.

Many counts were recorded for this clone. The rearrangement joins TRBV24-1 to TRBJ2-1; TRBD2 agrees at 7 bases. Per germline, CDR1 KGHDR and CDR2 SFDVKD. CDR3 length: 14 amino acids. With V trimmed by 6 bases and J by 10 bases, 11 bases remained unmatched. The CDR3 bases are TGTGCCACCAGTTCTTCTCGGGGGGTCGGGGAGCAGTTCTTC. It encodes CATSSSRGVGEQFF.

J is TRBJ2-5 and V is TRBV28; 9 bases match TRBD1. The CDR3 contains 14 residues. Losses at the gene ends were 5 bases for V and 5 bases for J; bases not matched to a gene: 6. Germline CDR1 reads MDHEN; CDR2 reads SYDVKM. CDR3 loop: CASSRDRVIETQYF. The CDR3 nucleotides read TGTGCCAGCAGTCGGGACAGGGTGATTGAGACCCAGTACTTC. Full variable domain (missing parts from reference TRBV28 and TRBJ2-5): DVKVTQSSRYLVKRTGEKVFLECVQDMDHENMFWYRQDPGLGLRLIYFSYDVKMKEKGDIPEGYSVSREKKERFSLILESASTNQTSMYLCASSRDRVIETQYFGPGTRLLVL.

This clone was picked up many times. The same CDR3 also results from other DNA sequences found in this sample. The rearrangement joins TRBV5-5 to TRBJ1-2; the match to TRBD1 covers 8 bases. The CDR3 extends over 14 amino acids. Germline V gene lookup returns CDR1 SGHKS and CDR2 YYEKEE (reference sequence). The V and J ends lost 4 bases and 3 bases, in that order; junction bases with no gene match: 5. CDR3 nucleotide sequence: TGTGCCAGCAGCCAGGGGGCTCGGGACTATGGCTACACCTTC. Amino acids: CASSQGARDYGYTF.

This clone rates as medium-sized. The chain links TRBV6-5 to TRBJ2-3; 8 bases match TRBD1. Germline V gives CDR1 MNHEY, CDR2 SVGAGI. The CDR3 is 16 residues long. V lost 0 bases to trimming and J lost 1 base; unmatched junction nucleotides: 3. The CDR3 DNA follows: TGTGCCAGCAGTTACTCTTGGGGACAGGGCACAGATACGCAGTATTTT. It yields the protein CASSYSWGQGTDTQYF.

At least ten counts were recorded for this clone. The J gene is TRBJ1-5, the V gene TRBV27; TRBD1 is a possible D gene (5 bases). Germline assignment: CDR1 MNHEY and CDR2 SMNVEV (reference sequence). V shed 6 bases and J shed 5 bases, with 11 bases lying between them. The CDR3 runs to 13 residues. In DNA, the CDR3 is TGTGCCAGCAGACAGGAGTTTGATCAGCCCCAGCATTTT. It yields the protein CASRQEFDQPQHF.

In its sample, this clone is medium-sized. The chain links TRBV6-1 to TRBJ2-3, with 9 bases matching TRBD2. This CDR3 comprises 15 residues. The J segment lost 4 bases and the V segment lost 2 bases, leaving 4 bases of the junction unmatched. Germline V CDR1 and CDR2: MNHNS, SASEGT. As DNA, the CDR3 is TGTGCCAGCAGTGAAACGGCGGGAGGGGCAGATACGCAGTATTTT. Translated, it gives CASSETAGGADTQYF.

This clone has at least ten counts. The genes are TRBV29-1 and TRBJ2-1; 10 nucleotides agree with TRBD2. Germline CDR1 SQVTM, CDR2 ANQGSEA. The CDR3 totals 13 residues. The V gene end was trimmed by 4 bases and the J gene end by 9 bases; junction bases not matched to a gene: 6. In DNA, the CDR3 is TGCAGCGTTGCGCGGCTAGCGGGAGTTGAGCAGTTCTTC. It is translated as CSVARLAGVEQFF.

This clone appeared many times. The J gene is TRBJ1-2, the V gene TRBV18; TRBD1 might be the D (6 bases). V lost 0 bases and J lost 4, with 12 bases in between. Germline assignment: CDR1 KGHSH and CDR2 LQKENI. The CDR3 length is 15 residues. Here the CDR3 reads CASSPPQGPVYGYTF. The CDR3 nucleotides are TGTGCCAGCTCACCACCTCAGGGGCCGGTCTATGGCTACACCTTC.

There are many counts of this clone. The V gene is TRBV10-3, the J gene TRBJ2-7, with unresolved D. From germline, CDR1 is ENHRY and CDR2 SYGVKD. This CDR3 spans 12 amino acids. The ends were cut back, 11 bases at V and 0 bases at J, with 11 bases in the middle. The CDR3 region has the DNA TGTGCCTCCCAGCGAGACTCCTACGAGCAGTACTTC. Encoded protein: CASQRDSYEQYF.

This clone was counted a few times. The rearrangement joins TRBV6-1 to TRBJ2-3; 7 bases line up with TRBD1. The V gene's germline CDR1 is MNHNS and CDR2 SASEGT. The CDR3 length is 16 residues. With V trimmed by 5 bases and J by 0 bases, 8 bases remained unmatched. The CDR3 region has the DNA TGTGCCAGCAGTCAGGGGGTCGGGCCTAGCACAGATACGCAGTATTTT. This sequence encodes CASSQGVGPSTDTQYF.

A note on this clone: The junction departs from germline at one end; a sequencing error may be responsible. The gene calls are TRBV6-1 and TRBJ1-1; D remains ambiguous. The length of the CDR3 is 14 residues. Germline CDR1 and CDR2: MNHNS and SASEGT. The CDR3 loop reads CAGSEVFRGTEAFF. For the CDR3, the DNA is TGTGCCGGCAGTGAAGTTTTTCGGGGCACTGAAGCTTTCTTT.

This clone was observed at least ten times. Additional DNA sequences in this sample encode the identical CDR3. The chain uses TRBV28 and TRBJ1-2; D is undetermined. The V end lost 5 bases, the J end lost 2 bases, and 3 bases lay between the germline ends. Germline CDR1 MDHEN, CDR2 SYDVKM. The CDR3 consists of 11 residues. The CDR3 sequence is CASSHNYGYTF. The DNA for the CDR3 is TGTGCCAGCAGTCACAACTATGGCTACACCTTC.

This clone was counted many times. This chain joins TRBV5-6 and TRBJ1-2; 9 bases map to TRBD1. Trimming cost V 2 bases and J 2 bases; bases outside gene matches: 4. The CDR3 is 15 amino acids. In germline, CDR1 is SGHDT, CDR2 YYEEEE. The CDR3 is CASSLLQGANYGYTF. Written as DNA, the CDR3 is TGTGCCAGCAGCTTACTACAGGGGGCGAACTATGGCTACACCTTC. The entire variable domain, with the rest obtained from reference TRBV5-6 and TRBJ1-2, is as follows: DAGVTQSPTHLIKTRGQQVTLRCSPKSGHDTVSWYQQALGQGPQFIFQYYEEEERQRGNFPDRFSGHQFPNYSSELNVNALLLGDSALYLCASSLLQGANYGYTFGSGTRLTVV.